This TCR beta chain emerged from a study of CD8+CD57+ T cells in acquired aplastic anemia. Across the study: Roughly 3 ug was the average amount of DNA from sorted CD4+ and CD8+ cells. On average, healthy donors gave some 11 million reads for CD4+ cells.

Profiling of TCR beta VDJ combinations and CDR3 sequences used genomic DNA as template. TCRdb analysed the reads with MiXCR anew, one entry per CDR3 protein. The sample holds fewer than 150,000 distinct CDR3 sequences; 48% are singletons and the top ten take 2.5% to 3%. This CDR3 is 15 amino acids long. The V and J ends lost 6 bases and 2 bases, in that order; junction bases with no gene match: 7. Sequenced sample: sorted CD4+, CD8+, or CD8+CD57+ T cells (not recorded which) from PBMCs. The rearrangement uses TRBV12-3 or TRBV12-4 and TRBJ2-7; 10 bases line up with TRBD1. The sequence was obtained from a human donor in good health, serving as a control. CDR3: CASSPPGQGPYEQYF. The CDR3 DNA reads as TGTGCCAGCAGCCCTCCGGGACAGGGGCCCTACGAGCAGTACTTC.